This TCR beta chain was recorded in a study of blood T cell repertoires in COVID-19. Study context: T cells, B-cell-depleted T cells, or PBMCs provided the cDNA or gDNA that served as material.

As originally analysed: From reference gene primer amplification, estimates of nucleated cell counts were derived. Libraries were prepared by immunoSEQ multiplex PCR; TCRdb keeps only in-frame clonotypes and omits some of them. V and J calls and clone size are copied from that table; D and trimming were computed from the DNA. The profile shows 81,000 or so clones, 75% to 90% of them singletons. After removal of 4 bases from V and 5 bases from J, the junction contained 5 bases not matched to a gene. Germline V gives CDR1 MNHEY, CDR2 SMNVEV (reference sequence). This CDR3 contains 14 residues. The chain carries TRBV27 and TRBJ2-3, with 8 bases aligning to TRBD2. The material sequenced was peripheral blood. This receptor was obtained from a human donor in a cohort sampled during active COVID-19. As DNA, the CDR3 is TGTGCCAGCAGTTCAGGACTAGCTCAAGATACGCAGTATTTT. Protein product: CASSSGLAQDTQYF.